This T cell receptor beta chain derives from a study of blood T cell repertoires in COVID-19. Overall study context: Sources were T cells, B-cell-depleted T cells, or PBMCs; the material itself was cDNA or gDNA.

Authors' analysis steps: Counts of nucleated cells, estimated from reference gene primer amplification, were obtained. Method: immunoSEQ multiplex PCR; TCRdb's copy keeps in-frame clones and lacks some. V, J and clone size were drawn from that table, and D and trimming were deduced from the DNA. The sample holds about 250,000 clones, around 80% seen once. The CDR3 runs 12 residues. Deletions cut 3 bases from V and 5 bases from J, with 10 bases between. CDR1 is DFQATT, CDR2 SNEGSKA, per germline (reference sequence). The chain joins TRBV20-1 to TRBJ2-5, with D unclear. This receptor was identified in a human donor in a cohort sampled during active COVID-19. Sample: peripheral blood. CDR3 protein: CSASSLRETQYF. The CDR3 DNA reads TGCAGTGCTAGTTCTCTACGGGAGACCCAGTACTTC.